This T cell receptor beta chain was profiled in a study of immune cell composition in non-small cell lung cancer. Notes on the study in general: Shared sequences between tumour-reactive and dominant in vivo clones were not proven. Smoking pack-years did not significantly correlate with tumour TCR-beta clonality.

The assay was immunoSEQ multiplex PCR, and TCRdb's table has in-frame clones only and misses some. The sample yields several thousand clones, roughly 79% seen once. In regard to this clone: Its antigen remains unidentified.

The CDR3 extends over 15 amino acids. The germline CDR1 and CDR2 sequences are SQVTM and ANQGSEA. Trimming took off 1 base at V and 6 bases at J, with 18 bases between the two ends. Template was genomic DNA from frozen, unsorted single-cell suspensions. The chain uses TRBV29-1 and TRBJ1-2, with no clear D. The clonotype originates from a human donor with non-small cell lung cancer. The specimen sequenced was lung tumor tissue. In DNA, the CDR3 is TGCAGCGTTGAAGCTTTTCGGGGTGGAGTCGATGGCTACACCTTC. Its translation: CSVEAFRGGVDGYTF.